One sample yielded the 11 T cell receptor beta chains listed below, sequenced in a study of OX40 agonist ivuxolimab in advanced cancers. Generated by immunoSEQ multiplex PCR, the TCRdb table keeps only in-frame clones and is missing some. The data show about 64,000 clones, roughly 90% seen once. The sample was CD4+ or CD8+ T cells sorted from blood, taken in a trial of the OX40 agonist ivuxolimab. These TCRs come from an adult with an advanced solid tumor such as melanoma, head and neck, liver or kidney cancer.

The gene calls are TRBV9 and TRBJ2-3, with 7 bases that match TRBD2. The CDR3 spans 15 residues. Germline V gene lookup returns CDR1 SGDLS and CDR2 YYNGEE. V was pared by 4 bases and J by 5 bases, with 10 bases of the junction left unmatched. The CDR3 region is CASSYQAGVIDTQYF. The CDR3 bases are TGTGCCAGCAGCTACCAGGCGGGAGTGATAGATACGCAGTATTTT. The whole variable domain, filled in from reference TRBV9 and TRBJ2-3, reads DSGVTQTPKHLITATGQRVTLRCSPRSGDLSVYWYQQSLDQGLQFLIQYYNGEERAKGNILERFSAQQFPDLHSELNLSSLELGDSALYFCASSYQAGVIDTQYFGPGTRLTVL.

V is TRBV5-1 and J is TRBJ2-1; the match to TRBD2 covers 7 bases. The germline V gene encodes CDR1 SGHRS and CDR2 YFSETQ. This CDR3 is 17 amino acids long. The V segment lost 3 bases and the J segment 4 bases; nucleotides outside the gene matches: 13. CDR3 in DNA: TGCGCCAGCAGCTCCACTAGACTAGCCCACCTTTACAATGAGCAGTTCTTC. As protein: CASSSTRLAHLYNEQFF.

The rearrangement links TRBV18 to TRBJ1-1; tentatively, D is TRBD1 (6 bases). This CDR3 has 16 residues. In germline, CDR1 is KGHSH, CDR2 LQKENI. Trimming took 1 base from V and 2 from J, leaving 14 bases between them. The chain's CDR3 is CASSPRSPGVNTEAFF. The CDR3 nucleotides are TGTGCCAGCTCACCACGGTCTCCAGGGGTAAACACTGAAGCTTTCTTT.

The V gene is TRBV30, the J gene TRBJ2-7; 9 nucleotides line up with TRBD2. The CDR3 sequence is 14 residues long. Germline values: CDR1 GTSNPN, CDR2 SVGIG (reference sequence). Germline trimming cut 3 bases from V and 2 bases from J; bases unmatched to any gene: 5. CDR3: CAWRAGGPTYEQYF. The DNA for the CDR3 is TGTGCCTGGAGGGCGGGGGGGCCCACCTACGAGCAGTACTTC.

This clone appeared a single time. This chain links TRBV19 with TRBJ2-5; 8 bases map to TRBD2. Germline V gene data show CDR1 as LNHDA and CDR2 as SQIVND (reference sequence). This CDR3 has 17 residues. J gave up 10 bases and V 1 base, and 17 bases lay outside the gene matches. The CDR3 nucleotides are TGTGCCAGTAGTATAGGTTCAAGCGGGGGCGTCATAGGGAGCCAGTACTTC. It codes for CASSIGSSGGVIGSQYF. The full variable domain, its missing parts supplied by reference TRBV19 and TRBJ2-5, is DGGITQSPKYLFRKEGQNVTLSCEQNLNHDAMYWYRQDPGQGLRLIYYSQIVNDFQKGDIAEGYSVSREKKESFPLTVTSAQKNPTAFYLCASSIGSSGGVIGSQYFGPGTRLLVL.

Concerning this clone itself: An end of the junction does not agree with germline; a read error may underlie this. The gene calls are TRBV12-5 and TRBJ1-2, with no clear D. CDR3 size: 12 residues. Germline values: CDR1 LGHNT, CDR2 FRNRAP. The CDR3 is CASGLQLSPLYF. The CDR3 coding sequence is TGTGCTAGTGGTTTGCAATTGAGCCCTCTATACTTC.

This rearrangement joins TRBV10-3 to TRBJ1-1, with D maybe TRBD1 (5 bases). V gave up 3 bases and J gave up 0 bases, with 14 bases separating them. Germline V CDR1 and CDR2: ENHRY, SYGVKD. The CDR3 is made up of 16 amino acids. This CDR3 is CAISDQGVVLNTEAFF. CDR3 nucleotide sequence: TGTGCCATCAGTGACCAAGGGGTGGTTTTGAACACTGAAGCTTTCTTT.

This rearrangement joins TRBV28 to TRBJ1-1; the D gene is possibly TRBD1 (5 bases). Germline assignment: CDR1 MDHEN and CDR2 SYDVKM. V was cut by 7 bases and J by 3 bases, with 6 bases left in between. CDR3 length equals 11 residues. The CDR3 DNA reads TGTGCCAGCACAGGGCACACTGAAGCTTTCTTT. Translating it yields CASTGHTEAFF.

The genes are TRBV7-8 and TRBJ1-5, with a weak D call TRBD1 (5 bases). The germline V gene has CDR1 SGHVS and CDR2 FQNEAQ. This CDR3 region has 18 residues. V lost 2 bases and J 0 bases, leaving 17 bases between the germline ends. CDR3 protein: CASSLRSRRENSNQPQHF. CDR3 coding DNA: TGTGCCAGCAGCTTAAGGTCTCGCAGGGAGAATAGCAATCAGCCCCAGCATTTT.

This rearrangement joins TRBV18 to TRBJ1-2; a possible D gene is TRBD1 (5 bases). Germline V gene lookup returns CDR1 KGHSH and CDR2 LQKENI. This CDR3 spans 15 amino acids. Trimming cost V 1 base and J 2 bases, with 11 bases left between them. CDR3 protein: CASSPRRELNYGYTF. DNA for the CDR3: TGTGCCAGCTCACCACGCAGGGAACTAAACTATGGCTACACCTTC.

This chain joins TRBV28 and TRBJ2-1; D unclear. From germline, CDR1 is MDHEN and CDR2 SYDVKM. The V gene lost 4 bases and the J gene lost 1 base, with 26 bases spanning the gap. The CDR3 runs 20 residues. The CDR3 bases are TGTGCCAGCAGTTCTTTAAACGGGTTTGGCGTGGCAACTTCCTACAATGAGCAGTTCTTC. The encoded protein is CASSSLNGFGVATSYNEQFF.